This T cell receptor (beta chain) was recorded in a study of regulatory T cells in long-lasting Graves disease. Between the trimmed V and J ends, which lost 1 base and 4 bases, there was a span of 25 bases. The CDR3 extends over 19 amino acids. Germline values: CDR1 SGHDN, CDR2 FVKESK. Remarks on this clonotype: Its antigen is as yet unknown.

Time point meaning: newly diagnosed GD, antithyroid drugs for less than 3 months. There was RNA extracted from PBMCs, and the TCR library was made from it. Arm-PCR with iRepertoire HTBI primers amplified the CDR3 regions for these TCR beta libraries. MiXCR, applied by TCRdb to the multiplex PCR reads, yields one record per CDR3 protein. The sample gives approximately 350,000 distinct CDR3 sequences, roughly 10% of which show up once; approximately 17% is in the top ten. Study-level points and caveats: Persistent disease exhibited a predilection for TRBV28, TRBJ1-2 and TRBJ2-5.

This same sample was also part of a study on T cells in Graves' hyperthyroidism and ophthalmopathy. That paper notes: The HTBI primer set drove a first-round RT-PCR of the TCR CDR3.

This clonotype originated in a woman aged 18-35 years with Graves disease. This sample comprised peripheral blood mononuclear cells (PBMCs), obtained at new diagnosis, from a patient treated with antithyroid drugs. The chain links TRBV14 to TRBJ2-5; D perhaps matches TRBD2 (6 bases). The CDR3 region has the DNA TGTGCCAGCAGCCAAGTTGAACTAGGGTGGGAAGGGACTGGAGAGACCCAGTACTTC. Its protein product is CASSQVELGWEGTGETQYF.